The 22 T cell receptor beta chains below all came from one sample that was sequenced in a study of blood T cell repertoires in COVID-19. The data were produced by immunoSEQ multiplex PCR, yet TCRdb's version contains in-frame clones alone and is incomplete. The sample holds roughly 130,000 clones, 90% seen once. The sequencing sample was made of peripheral blood. The receptors derive from a man between 45 and 60 years old with active COVID-19.

This chain connects TRBV18 to TRBJ2-6, with a weak D call TRBD2 (5 bases). Trimming left V 6 bases short and J 0 bases short, with 18 bases between. Germline assignment: CDR1 KGHSH and CDR2 LQKENI. The CDR3 is 18 residues long. The CDR3: CASSHEGVLRSGANVLTF. Written as DNA, the CDR3 is TGTGCCAGCTCCCACGAGGGCGTATTACGCTCTGGGGCCAACGTCCTGACTTTC.

The gene calls are TRBV7-9 and TRBJ2-5, with a possible D match to TRBD2 (6 bases). The CDR3 loop spans 15 amino acids. V gave up 5 bases and J gave up 3 bases, with 16 bases separating them. Germline values: CDR1 SEHNR, CDR2 FQNEAQ (reference sequence). CDR3 residues: CASSKRDWYEETQYF. The CDR3, as DNA: TGTGCCAGCAGCAAAAGGGACTGGTACGAAGAGACCCAGTACTTC.

This clone was observed a single time. The chain uses TRBV24-1 and TRBJ2-3, with D possibly TRBD1 on 5 matching bases. This CDR3 spans 14 amino acids. Germline V gene sequence: CDR1 KGHDR, CDR2 SFDVKD. The germline V and J ends were trimmed by 7 bases and 2 bases, with 12 bases remaining between them. CDR3 sequence (DNA): TGTGCCACCAGACCGACAGACAACACAGATACGCAGTATTTT. This translates into CATRPTDNTDTQYF.

V gene TRBV2 combines with J gene TRBJ2-7, with TRBD1 matching 7 bases. This CDR3 spans 14 amino acids. Germline V gene lookup returns CDR1 SNHLY and CDR2 FYNNEI. V shed 2 bases, J shed 4 bases, and the junction held 5 bases outside the gene matches. Here the CDR3 reads CASSEQGVEYEQYF. The CDR3 bases are TGTGCCAGCAGTGAACAGGGGGTCGAGTACGAGCAGTACTTC.

The V call is TRBV19, the J call TRBJ1-5, with D possibly being TRBD1 (5 bases). The length of the CDR3 is 18 residues. The V end lost 1 base, the J end lost 2 bases, and 18 bases lay between the germline ends. Germline CDR1 reads LNHDA; CDR2 reads SQIVND (reference sequence). The CDR3 nucleotides are TGTGCCAGTAGTATAGGATTCGGCAGGGAGGTTCGCAATCAGCCCCAGCATTTT. Translating it yields CASSIGFGREVRNQPQHF.

The chain combines TRBV2 with TRBJ1-2; a weak D match, TRBD1 (5 bases). The CDR3 covers 14 residues. The germline V gene has CDR1 SNHLY and CDR2 FYNNEI. V was clipped by 7 bases and J by 5 bases, with 17 bases between them. In DNA form, the CDR3 reads TGTGCCAGCACTGACTTGGGGGGGTCGTATGGCTACACCTTC. It translates to CASTDLGGSYGYTF.

The chain recombines TRBV29-1 with TRBJ2-1; maybe TRBD2 (6 bases). The CDR3 sequence is 11 residues long. V lost 5 bases and J 7 bases, leaving 9 bases between the germline ends. CDR1 and CDR2 (germline): SQVTM, ANQGSEA. CDR3: CSVRGINEQFF. The CDR3 DNA reads TGCAGCGTTCGGGGGATTAATGAGCAGTTCTTC.

Details on this clone: Other nucleotide sequences in the sample specify the same CDR3. V usage is TRBV12-3 or TRBV12-4 and J usage is TRBJ2-2; no clear D. The CDR3 totals 12 residues. V dropped 7 bases and J dropped 5 bases, with 8 bases sitting between them. As DNA, the CDR3 is TGTGCCAGCAACAAAAATACCGGGGAGCTGTTTTTT. This translates into CASNKNTGELFF.

The V gene is TRBV7-9, the J gene TRBJ1-1; maybe TRBD1 (6 bases). The germline CDR1 and CDR2 sequences are SEHNR and FQNEAQ (reference sequence). The CDR3 has 14 residues. Trimming shortened V by 2 bases and J by 8 bases, and 15 bases separated the two germline ends. In DNA form, the CDR3 reads TGTGCCAGCAGCTTATCGGCAGGGGATAGGGAAGCTTTCTTT. This codes for CASSLSAGDREAFF.

This clone was found once. The rearrangement uses TRBV4-1 and TRBJ1-4; 7 bases align to TRBD1. CDR3 length equals 16 residues. Losses at the gene ends were 5 bases for V and 0 bases for J; bases not matched to a gene: 6. Germline CDR1 and CDR2: MGHRA and YSYEKL. CDR3: CASSSDRSATNEKLFF. CDR3 nucleotides: TGCGCCAGCAGCTCGGACAGGAGCGCAACTAATGAAAAACTGTTTTTT.

This clone has a single count. The chain has TRBV24-1 and TRBJ2-5, with D possibly TRBD1 on 6 matching bases. The V gene lost 6 bases and the J gene lost 2 bases, with 9 bases spanning the gap. The CDR3 spans 13 residues. CDR1 KGHDR and CDR2 SFDVKD come from the germline V gene. CDR3 sequence: CATSSGVQETQYF. The CDR3 DNA reads as TGTGCCACCAGTTCAGGGGTACAAGAGACCCAGTACTTC.

This clone occurred many times. The V call is TRBV6-5, the J call TRBJ2-3; 8 bases map to TRBD2. With 5 bases clipped from V and 2 bases from J, the junction kept 3 bases outside the gene matches. CDR1 and CDR2 from the germline V gene are MNHEY and SVGAGI. The CDR3 length is 14 residues. CDR3 coding DNA: TGTGCCAGCAGTACTAGCGGACACACAGATACGCAGTATTTT. Amino acid sequence: CASSTSGHTDTQYF.

The CDR3 is CASSFGLAGSRGDTQYF. The CDR3 DNA is TGCGCCAGCAGCTTCGGACTAGCGGGATCTCGGGGGGATACGCAGTATTTT. The chain uses TRBV5-1 and TRBJ2-3; 12 bases are shared with TRBD2. V was pared by 2 bases and J by 6 bases, with 10 bases of the junction left unmatched. This CDR3 is 17 amino acids long. Germline V lookup: CDR1 SGHRS, CDR2 YFSETQ.

The chain carries TRBV11-2 and TRBJ2-1, with TRBD2 matching 10 bases. CDR3 length: 15 residues. Trimming took 2 bases from V and 7 from J; bases not matched to a gene: 5. CDR1 and CDR2 from the germline V gene are SGHAT and FQNNGV. This chain's CDR3 is CASSLTSGMVNEQFF. The DNA for the CDR3 is TGTGCCAGCAGCTTAACTAGCGGGATGGTTAATGAGCAGTTCTTC.

This clone was detected only once. The chain has TRBV7-2 and TRBJ2-7; 12 bases are shared with TRBD2. The CDR3 is 15 amino acids. V shed 5 bases, J shed 4 bases, and the junction held 6 bases outside the gene matches. Germline V gene data show CDR1 as SGHTA and CDR2 as FQGNSA. The CDR3 spells CASSPGTSGPYEQYF. CDR3 bases: TGTGCCAGCAGCCCAGGGACTAGCGGGCCGTACGAGCAGTACTTC. The full variable domain, with the rest looked up from reference TRBV7-2 and TRBJ2-7, is GAGVSQSPSNKVTEKGKDVELRCDPISGHTALYWYRQSLGQGLEFLIYFQGNSAPDKSGLPSDRFSAERTGGSVSTLTIQRTQQEDSAVYLCASSPGTSGPYEQYFGPGTRLTVT.

The chain is built from TRBV3-1 (or the pseudogene TRBV3-2) and TRBJ1-1; no firm D call. CDR1 is LGHDT, CDR2 YNNKEL, per germline (reference sequence). The V and J ends lost 4 bases and 4 bases respectively, with 10 bases between them. This CDR3 spans 13 amino acids. The CDR3 spells CASSLSTGTEAFF. CDR3 in DNA: TGTGCCAGCAGCCTATCCACGGGCACTGAAGCTTTCTTT.

This clone was counted a single time. The chain uses TRBV27 and TRBJ2-5; D might be TRBD2 (5 bases). Trimming cost V 2 bases and J 3 bases, with 7 bases left between them. Germline V gene data show CDR1 as MNHEY and CDR2 as SMNVEV (reference sequence). This CDR3 region has 13 residues. Here the CDR3 reads CASSLRREETQYF. The CDR3 nucleotides are TGTGCCAGCAGTTTAAGGCGGGAAGAGACCCAGTACTTC.

J is TRBJ1-3 and V is TRBV19, with 7 bases aligning to TRBD1. The CDR3 loop spans 16 amino acids. Trimming at V came to 5 bases and at J to 4 bases, leaving 11 bases not matched to a gene. Germline V lookup: CDR1 LNHDA, CDR2 SQIVND (reference sequence). The CDR3 DNA is TGTGCCAGTAGTTGGGGCGCGACAGGGACCGGAAACACCATATATTTT. Translation: CASSWGATGTGNTIYF.

This clone was observed once. The CDR3: CASSLGQGHQPQHF. CDR3 sequence (DNA): TGTGCCAGCAGCCTAGGACAGGGTCATCAGCCCCAGCATTTT. V gene TRBV5-6 combines with J gene TRBJ1-5; 8 nucleotides agree with TRBD1. The J segment lost 5 bases and the V segment lost 4 bases, leaving 5 bases of the junction unmatched. Germline V gene data show CDR1 as SGHDT and CDR2 as YYEEEE. The CDR3 consists of 14 residues.

In DNA, the CDR3 is TGTGCCAGTAGTAGGACTAGCGGGGTTCTCAGCTCCTACAATGAGCAGTTCTTC. It specifies CASSRTSGVLSSYNEQFF. The V and J genes are TRBV19 and TRBJ2-1; TRBD2 agrees at 12 bases. J was trimmed by 0 bases and V by 4 bases; bases with no gene match: 7. There are 18 residues in the CDR3. In germline, CDR1 is LNHDA, CDR2 SQIVND (reference sequence).

The J gene is TRBJ1-2, the V gene TRBV7-8; D might be TRBD1 (5 bases). Germline lookup yields CDR1 SGHVS and CDR2 FQNEAQ. V lost 5 bases and J lost 7, with 17 bases in between. The CDR3 runs to 14 residues. The CDR3, as DNA: TGTGCCAGCAGCACTCAGGGAGGAGGGGTTGGCTACACCTTC. It yields the protein CASSTQGGGVGYTF.

CDR3 DNA: TGTGCCAGCAGTTCCGCCGGGACAGGGTCGAACACTGAAGCTTTCTTT. Its protein is CASSSAGTGSNTEAFF. This chain uses TRBV6-5 with TRBJ1-1; 9 nucleotides line up with TRBD1. Losses at the gene ends were 4 bases for V and 1 base for J; bases not matched to a gene: 7. The germline CDR1 and CDR2 sequences are MNHEY and SVGAGI. The length of the CDR3 is 16 residues.